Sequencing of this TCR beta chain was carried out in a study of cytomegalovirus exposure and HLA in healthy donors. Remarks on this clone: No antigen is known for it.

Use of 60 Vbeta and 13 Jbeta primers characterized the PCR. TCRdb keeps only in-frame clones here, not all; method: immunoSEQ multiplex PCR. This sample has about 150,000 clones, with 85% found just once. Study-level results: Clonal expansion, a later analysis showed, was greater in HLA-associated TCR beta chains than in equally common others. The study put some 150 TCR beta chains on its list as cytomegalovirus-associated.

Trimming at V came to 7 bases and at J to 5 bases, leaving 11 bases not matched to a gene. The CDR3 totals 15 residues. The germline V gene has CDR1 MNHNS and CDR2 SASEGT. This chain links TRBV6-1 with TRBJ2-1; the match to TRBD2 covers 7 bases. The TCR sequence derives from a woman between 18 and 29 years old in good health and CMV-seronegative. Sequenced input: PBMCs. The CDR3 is CASTSAGLTNNEQFF. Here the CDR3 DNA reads TGTGCCAGCACATCAGCGGGATTGACAAACAATGAGCAGTTCTTC.